This T cell receptor (beta chain) was obtained from a study of T cell repertoires and Cas9 in healthy adults. Here immunoSEQ multiplex PCR was the method, and the copy in TCRdb shows in-frame clones only, minus some. This sample carries 11,000 to 15,000 clones, roughly 87% of them seen once, and the ten largest clones take around 1.5%. The CDR3 runs to 17 residues. Trimming shortened V by 5 bases and J by 0 bases, and 17 bases separated the two germline ends. Germline CDR1 and CDR2: SEHNR and FQNEAQ (reference sequence). The chain employs TRBV7-9 and TRBJ2-1; D gene uncertain. Sequencing was carried out using Tregs (CD4+, CD25+, CD127-, CD137-, CD154-) from PBMCs; culture status not recorded. This TCR was recovered from a human donor in good health. CDR3 sequence reads: CASSRTLMLPSYNEQFF. Here the CDR3 DNA reads TGTGCCAGCAGCCGAACTCTCATGCTACCCTCCTACAATGAGCAGTTCTTC.